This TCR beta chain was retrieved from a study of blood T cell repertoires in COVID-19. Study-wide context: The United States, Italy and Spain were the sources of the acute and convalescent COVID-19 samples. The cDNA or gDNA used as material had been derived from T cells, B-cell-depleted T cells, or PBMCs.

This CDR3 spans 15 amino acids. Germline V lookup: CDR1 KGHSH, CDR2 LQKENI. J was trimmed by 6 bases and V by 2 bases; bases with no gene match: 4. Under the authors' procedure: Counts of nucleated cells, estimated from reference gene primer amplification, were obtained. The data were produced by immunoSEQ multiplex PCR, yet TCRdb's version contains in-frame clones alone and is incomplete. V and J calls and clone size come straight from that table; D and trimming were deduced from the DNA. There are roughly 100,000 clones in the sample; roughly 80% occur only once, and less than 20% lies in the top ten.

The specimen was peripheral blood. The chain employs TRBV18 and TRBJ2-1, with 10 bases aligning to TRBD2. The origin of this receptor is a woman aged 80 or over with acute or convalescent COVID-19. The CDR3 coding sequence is TGTGCCAGCTCACCAACCCGGACTAGCGGCAATGAGCAGTTCTTC. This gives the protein CASSPTRTSGNEQFF.